This is a list of T cell receptor beta chains from one sample in a study of blood T cell repertoires in COVID-19. Assay: immunoSEQ multiplex PCR; the TCRdb copy retains only in-frame clones and omits some. The data contain around 51,000 clones, around nine tenths of them singletons. Material for sequencing was peripheral blood. These receptors all come from a man in his 70s with acute or convalescent COVID-19. Each CDR3 is given with its conserved first and last residue. The D gene is left open where the match is weak. Expanded clones get a size class; other rows say once, few or many, or leave the size out.

v_gene: TRBV4-1; abundance: .; d_gene: TRBD2; j_gene: TRBJ2-5; CDR3nt: TGCGCCAGCAGCCGACTAGCGCTAGAGACCCAGTACTTC; CDR3aa: CASSRLALETQYF
v_gene: TRBV6-2/TRBV6-3; abundance: .; d_gene: .; j_gene: TRBJ2-7; CDR3nt: TGTGCCAGCAGTTTCACAGGGTCTTCCGTGTACGAGCAGTACTTC; CDR3aa: CASSFTGSSVYEQYF
v_gene: TRBV27; abundance: .; d_gene: TRBD1; j_gene: TRBJ2-7; CDR3nt: TGTGCCAGCTGGACAGGGAGCCCCTACGAGCAGTACTTC; CDR3aa: CASWTGSPYEQYF
v_gene: TRBV6-2/TRBV6-3; abundance: .; d_gene: .; j_gene: TRBJ2-5; CDR3nt: TGTGCCAGCAGTCGGACTGTCCCCCAGGAGACCCAGTACTTC; CDR3aa: CASSRTVPQETQYF
v_gene: TRBV18; abundance: .; d_gene: .; j_gene: TRBJ1-3; CDR3nt: TGTGCCAGCTCACCAGGGGGCCCCTCTGGAAACACCATATATTTT; CDR3aa: CASSPGGPSGNTIYF
v_gene: TRBV19; abundance: once; d_gene: TRBD2; j_gene: TRBJ2-7; CDR3nt: TGTGCCAGTAGTCGCAATCCCCAGAGCGGGGGCCGCTCCTACGAGCAGTACTTC; CDR3aa: CASSRNPQSGGRSYEQYF
v_gene: TRBV18; abundance: .; d_gene: .; j_gene: TRBJ1-4; CDR3nt: TGTGCCAGCTCAGCCAGACAGAATGAAAAACTGTTTTTT; CDR3aa: CASSARQNEKLFF
v_gene: TRBV13; abundance: .; d_gene: TRBD1; j_gene: TRBJ1-5; CDR3nt: TGTGCCAGCAGGGAGGACAGGGGGATAAGCAATCAGCCCCAGCATTTT; CDR3aa: CASREDRGISNQPQHF
v_gene: TRBV13; abundance: .; d_gene: TRBD2; j_gene: TRBJ2-4; CDR3nt: TGTGCCAGCAGTCAAACACCCTCAATATCTAGCGGGATGGACGAAGCCAAAAACATTCAGTACTTC; CDR3aa: CASSQTPSISSGMDEAKNIQYF
v_gene: TRBV11-2; abundance: .; d_gene: .; j_gene: TRBJ1-4; CDR3nt: TGTGCCAGCAGTCTAGGGGCGGGGCACGCAACTAATGAAAAACTGTTTTTT; CDR3aa: CASSLGAGHATNEKLFF
v_gene: TRBV9; abundance: .; d_gene: .; j_gene: TRBJ2-7; CDR3nt: TGTGCCAGCAGCGTAGACGGGGTATGGGACGAGCAGTACTTC; CDR3aa: CASSVDGVWDEQYF
v_gene: TRBV7-2; abundance: .; d_gene: TRBD1; j_gene: TRBJ1-2; CDR3nt: TGTGCCAGCAGCTTATTTGTCTTAACAGGGGATCATGGCTACACCTTC; CDR3aa: CASSLFVLTGDHGYTF
v_gene: TRBV30; abundance: .; d_gene: TRBD1; j_gene: TRBJ1-5; CDR3nt: TGTGCCTGGGACAGGGGAGGCGGCAATCAGCCCCAGCATTTT; CDR3aa: CAWDRGGGNQPQHF
v_gene: TRBV2; abundance: .; d_gene: .; j_gene: TRBJ1-1; CDR3nt: TGTGCCAGCAGTCGAGATGTTGATTCCGTTTTCTTT; CDR3aa: CASSRDVDSVFF
v_gene: TRBV2; abundance: .; d_gene: .; j_gene: TRBJ1-2; CDR3nt: TGTGCCAGCAGTACCTACACTAGGGGCTACACCTTC; CDR3aa: CASSTYTRGYTF
v_gene: TRBV5-5; abundance: .; d_gene: .; j_gene: TRBJ1-4; CDR3nt: TGTGCCAGCAGCTTTGGGCAGGGCTATGAAAAACTGTTTTTT; CDR3aa: CASSFGQGYEKLFF
v_gene: TRBV6-5; abundance: .; d_gene: .; j_gene: TRBJ1-5; CDR3nt: TGTGCCAGCAGTTCTTTATCCGGCGGAGCAACTCAGCCCCAGCATTTT; CDR3aa: CASSSLSGGATQPQHF
v_gene: TRBV5-1; abundance: .; d_gene: .; j_gene: TRBJ1-1; CDR3nt: TGCGCCAGCAGCGCACAGGGTGAAGCTTTCTTT; CDR3aa: CASSAQGEAFF
v_gene: TRBV28; abundance: .; d_gene: .; j_gene: TRBJ1-5; CDR3nt: TGTGCCAGCAGCCCCACGGGGGTGAGCAATCAGCCCCAGCATTTT; CDR3aa: CASSPTGVSNQPQHF
v_gene: TRBV30; abundance: .; d_gene: TRBD1; j_gene: TRBJ1-5; CDR3nt: TGTGCCTGGAGTTCCGGACAGGTCCAGCCCCAGCATTTT; CDR3aa: CAWSSGQVQPQHF